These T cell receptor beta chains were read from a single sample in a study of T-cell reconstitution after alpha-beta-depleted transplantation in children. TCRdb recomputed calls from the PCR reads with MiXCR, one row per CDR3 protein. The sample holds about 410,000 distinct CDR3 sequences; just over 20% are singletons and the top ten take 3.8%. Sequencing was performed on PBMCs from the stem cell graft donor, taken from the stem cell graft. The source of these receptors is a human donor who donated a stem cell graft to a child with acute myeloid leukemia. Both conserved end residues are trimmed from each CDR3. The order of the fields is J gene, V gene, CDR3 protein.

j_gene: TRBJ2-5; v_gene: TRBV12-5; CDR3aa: ASRGAGETQY
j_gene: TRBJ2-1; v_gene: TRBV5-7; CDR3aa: ASSGLAGGRNEQF
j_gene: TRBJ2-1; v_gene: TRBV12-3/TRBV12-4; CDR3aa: ASSLSGQGIANEQF
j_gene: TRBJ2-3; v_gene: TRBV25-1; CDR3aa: ASSDVPAGRWRDTQY
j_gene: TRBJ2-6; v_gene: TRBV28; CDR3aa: ASSFSSGPGANVLT
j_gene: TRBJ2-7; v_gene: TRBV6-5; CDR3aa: ASSYSDSSGSAFSYEQY
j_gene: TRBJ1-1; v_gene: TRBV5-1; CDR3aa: ASSLVEGVIPWDEAF
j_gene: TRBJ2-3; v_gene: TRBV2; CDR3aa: ASGRTDTQY
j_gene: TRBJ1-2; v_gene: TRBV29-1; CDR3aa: SVEILAGGKGYT
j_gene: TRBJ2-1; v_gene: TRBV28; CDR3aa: ASSLDRGRNEQF
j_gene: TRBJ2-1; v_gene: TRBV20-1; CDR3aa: SARGGGRINNEQF
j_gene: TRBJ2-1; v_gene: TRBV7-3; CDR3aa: ASSRTSGISNEQF
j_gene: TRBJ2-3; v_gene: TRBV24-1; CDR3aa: ATSDLRGSDTQY
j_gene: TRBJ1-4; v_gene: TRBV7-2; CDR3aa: ASSFHTEKLF
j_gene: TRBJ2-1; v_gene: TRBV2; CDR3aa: ASSDDASWGREQF
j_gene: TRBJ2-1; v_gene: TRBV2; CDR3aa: ASSDGLAGGNEQF
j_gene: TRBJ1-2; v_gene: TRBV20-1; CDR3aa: SAPDSHYGYT
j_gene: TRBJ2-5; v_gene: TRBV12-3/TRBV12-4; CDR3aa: ASSSAFGTSTQY